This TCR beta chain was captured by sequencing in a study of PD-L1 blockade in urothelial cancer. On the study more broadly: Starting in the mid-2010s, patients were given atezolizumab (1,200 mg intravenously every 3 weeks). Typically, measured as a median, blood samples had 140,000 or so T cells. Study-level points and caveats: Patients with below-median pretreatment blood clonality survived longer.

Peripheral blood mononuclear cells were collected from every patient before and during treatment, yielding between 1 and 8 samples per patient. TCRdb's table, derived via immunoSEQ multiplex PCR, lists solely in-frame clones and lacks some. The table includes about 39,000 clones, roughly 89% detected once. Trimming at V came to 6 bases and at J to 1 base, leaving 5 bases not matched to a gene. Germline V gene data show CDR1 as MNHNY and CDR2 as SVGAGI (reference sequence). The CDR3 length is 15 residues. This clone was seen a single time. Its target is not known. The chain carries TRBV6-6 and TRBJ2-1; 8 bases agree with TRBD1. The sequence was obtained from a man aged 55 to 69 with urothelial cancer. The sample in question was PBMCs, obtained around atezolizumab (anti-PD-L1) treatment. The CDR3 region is CASSLRDRSYNEQFF. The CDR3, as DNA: TGTGCCAGCAGCCTCCGGGACAGGTCCTACAATGAGCAGTTCTTC.